Here is one TCR beta chain with its context. What it binds is unknown. The data originate from a study of OX40 agonist ivuxolimab in advanced cancers. As for the study in general: All patients had ivuxolimab intravenously every 2 weeks at 0.01 to 10 mg/kg. The mean age was roughly 60 years, ranging from about 23 to 79, with over 70% of participants male.

CDR1 and CDR2 (germline): SGHKS, YYEKEE (reference sequence). The V end was cut by 1 base, the J end by 4 bases, with 23 bases between. The CDR3 length is 18 residues. Assay: immunoSEQ multiplex PCR; the TCRdb copy retains only in-frame clones and omits some. Found here are 55,000 to 80,000 clones, roughly 86% of them singletons; the top ten hold roughly 2%. General study findings and limits: At 0.1 to 3.0 mg/kg and by week 6, CD4+ and CD8+ T cells in the blood had expanded clonally. Patients who responded partially at 0.1-3.0 mg/kg showed clonal expansion ranking among the lowest.

The input for sequencing was CD4+ or CD8+ T cells sorted from blood, taken in a trial of the OX40 agonist ivuxolimab. This TCR was sampled from an adult with an advanced solid tumor such as melanoma, head and neck, liver or kidney cancer. V is TRBV5-5 and J is TRBJ2-5; D is unresolved. The CDR3 DNA reads as TGTGCCAGCAGCTTGACTTTGAGGTCTAGAGATGTCCCAGAGACCCAGTACTTC. Encoded protein: CASSLTLRSRDVPETQYF. Filled out from reference TRBV5-5 and TRBJ2-5, the complete variable domain reads DAGVTQSPTHLIKTRGQQVTLRCSPISGHKSVSWYQQVLGQGPQFIFQYYEKEERGRGNFPDRFSARQFPNYSSELNVNALLLGDSALYLCASSLTLRSRDVPETQYFGPGTRLLVL.